Listed here is a single T cell receptor (beta chain). Its cognate antigen is unknown. This record belongs to a study of naive and memory T cell subsets. General study results and limits: Over 95% of naive TCR sequences appeared only once after error correction, unlike memory subsets.

An equimolar mix of two oligonucleotides served as the beta constant-region primer for TRBC1 and TRBC2. Nested alpha and beta constant-region primers with the SP2 primer drove four PCR rounds on ligated cDNA. MiXCR, applied by TCRdb to the UMI-ligation and nested PCR reads, yields one record per CDR3 protein. The data show just over 80,000 distinct CDR3 sequences, roughly 9.2% seen once. The CDR3 totals 15 residues. V was trimmed by 0 bases and J by 3 bases, leaving 12 bases between them. Germline-derived CDR1 and CDR2 are MGHRA and YSYEKL. The sample was naive CD8+ T cells from blood. This receptor was taken from a human donor in good health. This sequence joins TRBV4-1 and TRBJ2-7, with D possibly being TRBD2 (5 bases). CDR3 DNA: TGCGCCAGCAGCCAAGATCCGGGGTCGGGCTACGAGCAGTACTTC. Translated, it gives CASSQDPGSGYEQYF.